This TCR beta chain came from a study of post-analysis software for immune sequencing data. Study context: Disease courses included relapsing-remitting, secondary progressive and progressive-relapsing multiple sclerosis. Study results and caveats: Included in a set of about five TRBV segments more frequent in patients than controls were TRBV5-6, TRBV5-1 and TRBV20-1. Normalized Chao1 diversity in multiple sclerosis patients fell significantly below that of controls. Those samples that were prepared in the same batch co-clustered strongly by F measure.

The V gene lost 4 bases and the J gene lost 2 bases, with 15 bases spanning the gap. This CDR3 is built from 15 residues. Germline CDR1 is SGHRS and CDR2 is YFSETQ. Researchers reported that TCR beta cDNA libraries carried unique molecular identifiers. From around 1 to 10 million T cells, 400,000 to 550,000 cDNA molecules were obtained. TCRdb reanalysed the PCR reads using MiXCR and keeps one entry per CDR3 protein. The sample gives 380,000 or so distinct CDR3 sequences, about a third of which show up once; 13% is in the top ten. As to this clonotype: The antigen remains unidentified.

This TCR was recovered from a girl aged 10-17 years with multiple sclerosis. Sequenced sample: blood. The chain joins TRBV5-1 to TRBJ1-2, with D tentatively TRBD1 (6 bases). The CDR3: CASSRSRDTNYGYTF. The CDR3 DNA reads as TGCGCCAGCAGCCGAAGCCGGGACACCAACTATGGCTACACCTTC.